Listed below are T cell receptor beta chains from one sample, sequenced in a study of cytomegalovirus exposure and HLA in healthy donors. Produced via immunoSEQ multiplex PCR; TCRdb's table is partial and in-frame only. In the table there are 130,000 or so clones, about 73% of which are singletons. Sequenced input: PBMCs. Source of these receptors: a woman aged 40-49 years in good health and CMV-seronegative. Both conserved end residues are part of each CDR3. The D gene is left open where the match is weak. Size tells how often a clone was seen (once, few, many) or the class of an expanded clone, and some rows leave it out.

TRBD2 | TRBJ2-5 | NA | TRBV2 | TGTGCCAGCAGCGCTAGACTAGCGGGGGGACAAGAGACCCAGTACTTC | CASSARLAGGQETQYF
NA | TRBJ2-3 | NA | TRBV20-1 | TGCAGTGCTACTTTCACAGATACGCAGTATTTT | CSATFTDTQYF
TRBD2 | TRBJ2-7 | NA | TRBV9 | TGTGCCAGTGGGCGACTAGCGGGAGGGCTCGAGCAGTACTTC | CASGRLAGGLEQYF
NA | TRBJ1-6 | NA | TRBV5-1 | TGCGCCAGCAGCTTGGGTACAGAGTATAATTCACCCCTCCACTTT | CASSLGTEYNSPLHF
TRBD2 | TRBJ2-1 | NA | TRBV28 | TGTGCCAGCAGTTCCCTGGGCGGGAGCCGTGGGAATGAGCAGTTCTTC | CASSSLGGSRGNEQFF
TRBD1 | TRBJ2-7 | few | TRBV18 | TGTGCCAGCTCACCGGGGACAGGGTTGTACGAGCAGTACTTC | CASSPGTGLYEQYF
TRBD1 | TRBJ2-1 | NA | TRBV4-1 | TGCGCCAGCAGCCAAGGCGTGTATGTGGGTAACAGGGGGCAGGATGAGCAGTTCTTC | CASSQGVYVGNRGQDEQFF
NA | TRBJ1-5 | once | TRBV27 | TGTGCCAGCAGTTTTACGGGCAATCAGCCCCAGCATTTT | CASSFTGNQPQHF
NA | TRBJ1-1 | NA | TRBV7-2 | TGTGCCAGCAGCTTGTTCCTCCTCAGGGCCCTGAACACTGAAGCTTTCTTT | CASSLFLLRALNTEAFF
NA | TRBJ1-6 | NA | TRBV4-1 | TGCGCCAGCAGCCCGGACTGGAGCTCAGTGAATAATTCACCCCTCCACTTT | CASSPDWSSVNNSPLHF
TRBD2 | TRBJ2-5 | NA | TRBV7-8 | TGTGCCAGCAGCGCTAGCGGGAGGGCCCAAGAGACCCAGTACTTC | CASSASGRAQETQYF
TRBD1 | TRBJ1-4 | NA | TRBV2 | TGTGCCAGCAAAAAGACAGGGGAGAGAAAAGAAAAACTGTTTTTT | CASKKTGERKEKLFF
TRBD2 | TRBJ2-1 | NA | TRBV10-3 | TGTGCCATCAGTGAGTCGACGGGAGGCAGACCCTCCTACAATGAGCAGTTCTTC | CAISESTGGRPSYNEQFF
TRBD2 | TRBJ2-7 | NA | TRBV6-6 | TGTGCCAGCATCGGAGGGACTAGCGGAGCTTACGAGCAGTACTTC | CASIGGTSGAYEQYF
NA | TRBJ2-7 | NA | TRBV6-5 | TGTGCCAGCAGCCGTCCAGGTTTCAACGAGCAGTACTTC | CASSRPGFNEQYF
TRBD2 | TRBJ2-1 | NA | TRBV29-1 | TGCAGCGTGTTTCCGGGCCTCGGGACTAGCGCCCTCCACAATGAGCAGTTCTTC | CSVFPGLGTSALHNEQFF
NA | TRBJ2-7 | few | TRBV19 | TGTGCCAGTAGCGGAGGAGTGGGTATCTACGAGCAGTACTTC | CASSGGVGIYEQYF
TRBD2 | TRBJ2-7 | NA | TRBV11-3 | TGTGCCAGCAGCTTAGGACCGGGGGGGGGTCAGGACGAGCAGTACTTC | CASSLGPGGGQDEQYF
TRBD1 | TRBJ1-5 | NA | TRBV28 | TGTGCCAGCAGTTTTTCGTCAGGGGGGAATCAGCCCCAGCATTTT | CASSFSSGGNQPQHF
NA | TRBJ1-4 | NA | TRBV7-2 | TGTGCCAGCAGTCGGGGGGTCGGTGAAAAACTGTTTTTT | CASSRGVGEKLFF